This T cell receptor (beta chain) was obtained from a study of OX40 agonist ivuxolimab in advanced cancers. Across the study: Patients received the agonistic anti-OX40 (CD134) antibody ivuxolimab. The study enrolled dose-escalation patients with hepatocellular carcinoma, melanoma, renal cell or head and neck cancer.

Profiling relied on immunoSEQ multiplex PCR, and the TCRdb table lists in-frame clones only, not all of them. The table lists roughly 34,000 clones, roughly 90% of them singletons, with roughly 1% in the top ten. The source was CD4+ or CD8+ T cells sorted from blood, collected in a trial of the OX40 agonist ivuxolimab. The clonotype was recovered from an adult with an advanced solid tumor such as melanoma, head and neck, liver or kidney cancer.

CDR3 loop: CASSTSGGADEQFF. The DNA of the CDR3 is TGTGCCAGCAGTACTAGCGGGGGGGCGGATGAGCAGTTCTTC. The chain joins TRBV21-1 to TRBJ2-1; the table's D call TRBD2 went unverified against the DNA. TRBV21-1 is a recognized pseudogene. The CDR3 covers 14 residues.